Following are 8 T cell receptor beta chains from one sample sequenced in a study of graft-versus-host responses after intestinal transplantation. Produced via immunoSEQ multiplex PCR; TCRdb's table is partial and in-frame only. The sample carries about 88,000 clones, about 94% recorded once. No antigen is known for these receptors. Specimen: unstimulated CD4+ T cells sorted from spleen or lymph node cells, collected before transplant. Source of these receptors: a human donor who was the organ donor for an intestinal transplant.

The chain couples TRBV30 to TRBJ2-1; D may be TRBD2 (6 bases). Trimming cost V 7 bases and J 9 bases, with 19 bases left between them. The CDR3 length is 13 residues. Germline CDR1 GTSNPN, CDR2 SVGIG (reference sequence). CDR3 bases: TGTGCCTCGTCCCTGGGGGGAATTTCTGAGCAGTTCTTC. Translating gives CASSLGGISEQFF.

The chain links TRBV19 to TRBJ2-1; TRBD2 aligns across 7 bases. Germline V gene lookup returns CDR1 LNHDA and CDR2 SQIVND (reference sequence). There are 13 residues in the CDR3. V shed 3 bases and J 10 bases; nucleotides not matched to a gene: 6. The CDR3 region is CASSIGLAEEQFF. DNA for the CDR3: TGTGCCAGTAGTATCGGCCTAGCGGAAGAGCAGTTCTTC.

This clone turned up a few times. One junction end disagrees with the germline gene, perhaps due to a read error. The V call is TRBV7-9, the J call TRBJ2-7, with TRBD1 matching 8 bases. The V gene's germline CDR1 is SEHNR and CDR2 FQNEAQ (reference sequence). CDR3 length: 12 amino acids. CDR3 loop: CASSLGRDRLDF. The CDR3 DNA is TGTGCCAGCAGCTTAGGGCGGGACAGGTTGGACTTC.

The chain recombines TRBV27 with TRBJ2-3; 8 nucleotides line up with TRBD2. This CDR3 contains 16 residues. Trimming took 7 bases from V and 0 from J; bases not matched to a gene: 9. Germline CDR1 MNHEY, CDR2 SMNVEV (reference sequence). CDR3 nucleotides: TGTGCCAGCAAGGCAGGCATAGCGGGGAGCACAGATACGCAGTATTTT. This translates into CASKAGIAGSTDTQYF.

V usage is TRBV4-3 and J usage is TRBJ2-3; perhaps TRBD2 as D (6 bases). The CDR3 length is 13 residues. Deletions cut 3 bases from V and 5 bases from J, with 9 bases between. CDR1 and CDR2 from the germline V gene are LGHNA and YSLEER. In DNA, the CDR3 is TGCGCCAGCAGCCAGATGCGGGAAGATACGCAGTATTTT. Its protein is CASSQMREDTQYF.

The chain couples TRBV4-3 to TRBJ2-1; 11 bases are shared with TRBD2. Germline assignment: CDR1 LGHNA and CDR2 YSLEER. The CDR3 covers 17 residues. V gave up 1 base and J gave up 5 bases; unmatched junction bases: 7. DNA of the CDR3: TGCGCCAGCAGCCAAGGGGTGGGACTAGCGGAGCACAATGAGCAGTTCTTC. This translates into CASSQGVGLAEHNEQFF.

The CDR3 nucleotides read TGTGCCAGTAGCCCAAGGGCGGGGCACGCGTTATCTAGCACAGATACGCAGTATTTT. Translating it yields CASSPRAGHALSSTDTQYF. This chain uses TRBV19 with TRBJ2-3; D possibly corresponds to TRBD2 (6 bases). V lost 6 bases, J lost 0 bases, and 25 bases lay in between. The germline CDR1 and CDR2 sequences are LNHDA and SQIVND (reference sequence). The CDR3 is 19 amino acids.

This rearrangement joins TRBV6-5 to TRBJ1-5; the D is unclear. V was pared by 8 bases and J by 0 bases, with 14 bases between. The CDR3 runs to 15 residues. From germline, CDR1 is MNHEY and CDR2 SVGAGI. CDR3 sequence (DNA): TGTGCCAGCCGCACCTGGAGCAATAGCAATCAGCCCCAGCATTTT. The encoded protein is CASRTWSNSNQPQHF.